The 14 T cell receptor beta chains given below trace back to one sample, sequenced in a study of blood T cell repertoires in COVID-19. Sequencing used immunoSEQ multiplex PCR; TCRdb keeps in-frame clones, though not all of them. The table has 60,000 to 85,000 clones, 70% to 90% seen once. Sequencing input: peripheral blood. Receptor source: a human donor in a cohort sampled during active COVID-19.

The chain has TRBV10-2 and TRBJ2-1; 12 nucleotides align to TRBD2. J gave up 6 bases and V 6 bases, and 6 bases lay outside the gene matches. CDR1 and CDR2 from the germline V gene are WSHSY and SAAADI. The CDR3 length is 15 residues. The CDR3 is CASRLAGGPLNEQFF. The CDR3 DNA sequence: TGCGCCAGCAGGCTAGCGGGGGGGCCCCTCAATGAGCAGTTCTTC.

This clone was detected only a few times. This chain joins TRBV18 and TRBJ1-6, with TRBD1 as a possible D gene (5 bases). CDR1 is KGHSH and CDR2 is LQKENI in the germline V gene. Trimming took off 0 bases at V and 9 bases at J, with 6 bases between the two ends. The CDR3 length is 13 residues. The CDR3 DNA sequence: TGTGCCAGCTCACCACCCGGGGGTTCACCCCTCCACTTT. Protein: CASSPPGGSPLHF.

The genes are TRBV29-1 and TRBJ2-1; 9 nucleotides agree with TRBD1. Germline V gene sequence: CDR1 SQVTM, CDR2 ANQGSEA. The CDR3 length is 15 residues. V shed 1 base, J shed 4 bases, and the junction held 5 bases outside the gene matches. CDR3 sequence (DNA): TGCAGCGTTGAAGGTACAGGGGGCGCATACAATGAGCAGTTCTTC. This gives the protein CSVEGTGGAYNEQFF.

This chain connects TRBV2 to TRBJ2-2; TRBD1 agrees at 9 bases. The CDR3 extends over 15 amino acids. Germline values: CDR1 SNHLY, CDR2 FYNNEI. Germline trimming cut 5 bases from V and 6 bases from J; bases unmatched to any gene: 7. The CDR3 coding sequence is TGTGCCAGCAGTCAACAGGACAGGGGCGCCGGGGAGCTGTTTTTT. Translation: CASSQQDRGAGELFF.

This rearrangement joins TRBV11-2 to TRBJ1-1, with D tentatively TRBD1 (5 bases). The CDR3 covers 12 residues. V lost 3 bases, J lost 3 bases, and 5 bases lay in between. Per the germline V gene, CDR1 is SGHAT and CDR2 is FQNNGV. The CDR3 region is CASSFRDTEAFF. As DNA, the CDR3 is TGTGCCAGCAGCTTCAGGGACACTGAAGCTTTCTTT.

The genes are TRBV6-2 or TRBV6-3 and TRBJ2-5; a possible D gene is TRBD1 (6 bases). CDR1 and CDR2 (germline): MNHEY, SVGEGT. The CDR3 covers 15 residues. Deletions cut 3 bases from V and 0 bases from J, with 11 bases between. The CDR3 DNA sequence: TGTGCCAGCAGTTATTACACAGGGTACCAAGAGACCCAGTACTTC. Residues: CASSYYTGYQETQYF.

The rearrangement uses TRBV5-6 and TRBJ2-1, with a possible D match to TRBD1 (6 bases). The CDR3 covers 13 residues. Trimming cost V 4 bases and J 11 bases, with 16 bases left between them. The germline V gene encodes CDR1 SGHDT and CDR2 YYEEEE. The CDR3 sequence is CASSPDRSSKQFF. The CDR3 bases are TGTGCCAGCAGCCCAGACAGGTCTTCTAAGCAGTTCTTC. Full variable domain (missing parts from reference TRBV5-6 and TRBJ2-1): DAGVTQSPTHLIKTRGQQVTLRCSPKSGHDTVSWYQQALGQGPQFIFQYYEEEERQRGNFPDRFSGHQFPNYSSELNVNALLLGDSALYLCASSPDRSSKQFFGPGTRLTVL.

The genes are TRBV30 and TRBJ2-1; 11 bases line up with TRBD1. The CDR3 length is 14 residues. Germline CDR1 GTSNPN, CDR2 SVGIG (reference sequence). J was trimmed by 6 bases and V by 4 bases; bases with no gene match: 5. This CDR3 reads CAWTGQGAFNEQFF. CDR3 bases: TGTGCCTGGACTGGACAGGGGGCGTTCAATGAGCAGTTCTTC.

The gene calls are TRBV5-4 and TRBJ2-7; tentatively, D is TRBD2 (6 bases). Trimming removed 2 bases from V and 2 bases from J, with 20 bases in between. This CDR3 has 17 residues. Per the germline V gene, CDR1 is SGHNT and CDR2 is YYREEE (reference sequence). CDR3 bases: TGTGCCAGCAGCTTTAATTACTTCGGGGGAGTAGCCTACGAGCAGTACTTC. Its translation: CASSFNYFGGVAYEQYF. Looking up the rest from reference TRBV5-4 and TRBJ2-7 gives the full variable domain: ETGVTQSPTHLIKTRGQQVTLRCSSQSGHNTVSWYQQALGQGPQFIFQYYREEENGRGNFPPRFSGLQFPNYSSELNVNALELDDSALYLCASSFNYFGGVAYEQYFGPGTRLTVT.

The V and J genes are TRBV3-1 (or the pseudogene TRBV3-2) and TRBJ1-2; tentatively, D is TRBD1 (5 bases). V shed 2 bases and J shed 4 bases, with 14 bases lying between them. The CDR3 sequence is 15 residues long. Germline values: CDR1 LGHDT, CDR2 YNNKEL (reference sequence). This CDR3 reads CASSQRLGGPYGYTF. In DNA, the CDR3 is TGTGCCAGCAGCCAAAGATTGGGGGGACCCTATGGCTACACCTTC.

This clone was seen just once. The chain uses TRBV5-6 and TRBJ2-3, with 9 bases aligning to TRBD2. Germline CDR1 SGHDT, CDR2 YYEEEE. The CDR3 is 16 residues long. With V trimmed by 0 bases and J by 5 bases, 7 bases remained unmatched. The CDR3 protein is CASSLDVRRGGDTQYF. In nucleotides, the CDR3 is TGTGCCAGCAGCTTGGACGTACGGCGGGGGGGAGATACGCAGTATTTT. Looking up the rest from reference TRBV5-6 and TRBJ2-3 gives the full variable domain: DAGVTQSPTHLIKTRGQQVTLRCSPKSGHDTVSWYQQALGQGPQFIFQYYEEEERQRGNFPDRFSGHQFPNYSSELNVNALLLGDSALYLCASSLDVRRGGDTQYFGPGTRLTVL.

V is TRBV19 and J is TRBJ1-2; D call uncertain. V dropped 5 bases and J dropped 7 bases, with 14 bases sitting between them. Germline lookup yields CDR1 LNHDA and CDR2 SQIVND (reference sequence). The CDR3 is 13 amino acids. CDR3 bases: TGTGCCAGTAGTCGCGGGGAACTATCTGGCTACACCTTC. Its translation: CASSRGELSGYTF.

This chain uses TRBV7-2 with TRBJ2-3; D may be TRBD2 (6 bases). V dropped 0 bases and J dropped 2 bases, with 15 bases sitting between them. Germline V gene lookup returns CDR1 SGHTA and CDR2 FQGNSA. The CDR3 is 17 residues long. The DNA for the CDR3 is TGTGCCAGCAGCTTAGCCTACGGGGGAACCTCCACAGATACGCAGTATTTT. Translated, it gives CASSLAYGGTSTDTQYF.

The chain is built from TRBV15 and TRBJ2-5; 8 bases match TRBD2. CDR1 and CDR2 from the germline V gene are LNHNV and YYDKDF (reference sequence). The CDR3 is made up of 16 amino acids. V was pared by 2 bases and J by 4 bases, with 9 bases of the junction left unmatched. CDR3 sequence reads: CATSRPAGSGTETQYF. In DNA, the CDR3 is TGTGCCACCAGCAGACCGGCGGGTAGCGGGACAGAGACCCAGTACTTC.